These 19 T cell receptor beta chains came from one sample sequenced in a study of blood T cell repertoires in COVID-19. The table came from immunoSEQ multiplex PCR; TCRdb's copy has only in-frame clones and leaves some out. Here the sample spans roughly 240,000 clones, about 88% being singletons. The sequencing input was peripheral blood. The source of these receptors is a man between 18 and 35 years old with active or convalescent COVID-19.

The CDR3 sequence is CASSRASLGEEQYF. The DNA of the CDR3 is TGTGCCAGCAGCCGGGCTAGCCTTGGTGAAGAGCAGTACTTC. The gene calls are TRBV11-2 and TRBJ2-7; D perhaps matches TRBD2 (5 bases). Trimming pared 5 bases from V and 7 bases from J, leaving 18 bases between. The CDR3 totals 14 residues. Germline loops: CDR1 SGHAT, CDR2 FQNNGV.

The rearrangement links TRBV28 to TRBJ1-2, with D perhaps TRBD1 (5 bases). Germline V gene sequence: CDR1 MDHEN, CDR2 SYDVKM. Trimming removed 7 bases at V and 8 bases at J, with 17 bases between. The CDR3 runs 13 residues. In DNA form, the CDR3 reads TGTGCCAGCACCCTTTCCAGGGCAGGCGGCTACACCTTC. Amino acid sequence: CASTLSRAGGYTF.

With respect to this clone: The sample holds other DNA sequences that translate to the same CDR3. The V gene is TRBV7-9, the J gene TRBJ1-2, with a weak D call TRBD1 (6 bases). In germline, CDR1 is SEHNR, CDR2 FQNEAQ (reference sequence). V was trimmed by 3 bases and J by 3 bases, leaving 8 bases between them. This CDR3 has 13 amino acids. CDR3 nucleotide sequence: TGTGCCAGCAGCTTTTCAGGGGACTATGGCTACACCTTC. As protein: CASSFSGDYGYTF.

J is TRBJ1-2 and V is TRBV28; 7 positions match TRBD1. The V segment lost 6 bases and the J segment 4 bases; nucleotides outside the gene matches: 11. CDR1 MDHEN and CDR2 SYDVKM come from the germline V gene. The CDR3 sequence is 15 residues long. The CDR3: CASSSPRDRLYGYTF. The CDR3, as DNA: TGTGCCAGCAGCTCCCCACGGGACAGACTCTATGGCTACACCTTC.

The V call is TRBV12-3 or TRBV12-4, the J call TRBJ2-1; TRBD1 aligns across 7 bases. Trimming removed 6 bases from V and 13 bases from J; junction bases left unmatched: 6. The CDR3 consists of 11 residues. CDR3 loop: CASSYDRVQFF. Written as DNA, the CDR3 is TGTGCCAGCAGCTATGACAGGGTTCAGTTCTTC.

J is TRBJ2-1 and V is TRBV6-5; 8 positions match TRBD1. The CDR3 is 16 residues long. V shed 4 bases and J 7 bases; nucleotides not matched to a gene: 12. Germline V gene data show CDR1 as MNHEY and CDR2 as SVGAGI. CDR3 residues: CASSFGTGGSLNEQFF. Here the CDR3 DNA reads TGTGCCAGCAGTTTCGGAACAGGGGGAAGTTTGAATGAGCAGTTCTTC.

The chain joins TRBV29-1 to TRBJ2-5, with 8 bases aligning to TRBD1. Germline lookup yields CDR1 SQVTM and CDR2 ANQGSEA. Germline trimming cut 6 bases from V and 1 base from J; bases unmatched to any gene: 4. The CDR3 length is 13 residues. The CDR3 sequence is CSVRQGIQETQYF. CDR3 bases: TGCAGCGTCAGACAGGGGATCCAAGAGACCCAGTACTTC.

The V call is TRBV19, the J call TRBJ2-7; 10 bases are a match to TRBD1. CDR3 size: 13 residues. V trimming: 7 bases; J trimming: 3 bases; junction bases outside the gene matches: 3. Germline V lookup: CDR1 LNHDA, CDR2 SQIVND (reference sequence). The CDR3 loop is CASKGQGDYEQYF. The CDR3 DNA sequence: TGTGCCAGTAAAGGACAGGGGGACTACGAGCAGTACTTC.

The CDR3 DNA is TGTGCCAGCAGTTACAGTAGGGTCGGGGGTAGCACAGATACGCAGTATTTT. This translates into CASSYSRVGGSTDTQYF. This sequence joins TRBV6-4 and TRBJ2-3; D may be TRBD2 (6 bases). There are 17 residues in the CDR3. Germline V lookup: CDR1 MRHNA, CDR2 SNTAGT. V was trimmed by 5 bases and J by 0 bases, leaving 18 bases between them.

The chain has TRBV10-3 and TRBJ1-3; TRBD1 aligns across 8 bases. The trim removed 6 bases at V and 3 bases at J, leaving 4 bases unmatched. This CDR3 spans 14 amino acids. CDR1 is ENHRY and CDR2 is SYGVKD in the germline V gene. The CDR3 sequence: CAISAGTGGNTIYF. For the CDR3, the DNA is TGTGCCATCAGCGCCGGGACAGGTGGAAACACCATATATTTT.

This sequence joins TRBV3-1 (or the pseudogene TRBV3-2) and TRBJ2-7, with 7 nucleotides matching TRBD1. Per germline, CDR1 LGHDT and CDR2 YNNKEL (reference sequence). The CDR3 sequence is 16 residues long. V was clipped by 1 base and J by 0 bases; unmatched bases: 6. Here the CDR3 DNA reads TGTGCCAGCAGCCAAGCTGGCAGGGGGAGCTCCTACGAGCAGTACTTC. Translation gives CASSQAGRGSSYEQYF.

The chain employs TRBV5-4 and TRBJ2-5; 9 positions agree with TRBD2. The CDR3 runs 17 residues. Unmatched junction bases numbered 12, after V lost 4 bases and J lost 2 bases. Looked up from germline, CDR1 is SGHNT and CDR2 is YYREEE (reference sequence). CDR3 protein: CASSLVAGVPAQETQYF. In DNA, the CDR3 is TGTGCCAGCAGCCTGGTAGCGGGAGTACCGGCACAAGAGACCCAGTACTTC.

The chain carries TRBV7-3 and TRBJ2-3; D gene unclear. The CDR3 loop spans 15 amino acids. Germline assignment: CDR1 SGHTA and CDR2 FQGTGA. V was shortened by 0 bases and J by 0 bases, with 7 bases between the two germline ends. The CDR3 loop is CASSLTTGSTDTQYF. The CDR3 DNA sequence: TGTGCCAGCAGCTTAACGACGGGTAGCACAGATACGCAGTATTTT.

The V gene is TRBV5-6, the J gene TRBJ1-3; perhaps TRBD1 as D (5 bases). V was shortened by 1 base and J by 0 bases, with 11 bases between the two germline ends. This CDR3 comprises 16 residues. From germline, CDR1 is SGHDT and CDR2 YYEEEE. As DNA, the CDR3 is TGTGCCAGCAGCTTGCCAGCGACAGACTCTGGAAACACCATATATTTT. Its protein is CASSLPATDSGNTIYF.

This clone was observed a single time. The chain has TRBV7-8 and TRBJ1-5; D is unresolved. Deletions cut 4 bases from V and 7 bases from J, with 5 bases between. CDR1 and CDR2 from the germline V gene are SGHVS and FQNEAQ. CDR3 length equals 11 residues. CDR3: CASSSGQPQHF. CDR3 nucleotide sequence: TGTGCCAGCAGCTCAGGCCAGCCCCAGCATTTT.

The rearrangement uses TRBV7-2 and TRBJ1-6; 10 bases agree with TRBD1. From germline, CDR1 is SGHTA and CDR2 FQGNSA. This CDR3 spans 16 amino acids. V dropped 2 bases and J dropped 5; count of bases not matched to a gene: 3. CDR3 nucleotides: TGTGCCAGCAGCTTAAGGACAGGGGGTGATAATTCACCCCTCCACTTT. Encoded protein: CASSLRTGGDNSPLHF.

This chain links TRBV18 with TRBJ2-3, with TRBD2 as a possible D gene (5 bases). The CDR3 has 15 amino acids. In germline, CDR1 is KGHSH, CDR2 LQKENI. The V end was cut by 3 bases, the J end by 5 bases, with 15 bases between. In DNA, the CDR3 is TGTGCCAGCTCACCCCTAGCCACAACGGGAGATACGCAGTATTTT. It is translated as CASSPLATTGDTQYF.

This clone was picked up a small number of times. J is TRBJ1-5 and V is TRBV3-1 (or the pseudogene TRBV3-2); D gene ambiguous. This CDR3 has 17 amino acids. V lost 5 bases to trimming and J lost 7 bases, with 24 bases between them. Germline V gives CDR1 LGHDT, CDR2 YNNKEL (reference sequence). The CDR3 loop is CASSSSEGSSPRQPQHF. The DNA of the CDR3 is TGTGCCAGCAGCTCCTCCGAGGGCTCCAGTCCTAGGCAGCCCCAGCATTTT.

This chain connects TRBV15 to TRBJ2-3; 9 bases are a match to TRBD2. The CDR3 is 17 residues long. Germline CDR1 LNHNV, CDR2 YYDKDF (reference sequence). Trimming took 0 bases from V and 5 from J; bases not matched to a gene: 9. The CDR3 DNA reads TGTGCCACCAGCAGAGATTTAAGCGGGGGGTTCGTAGATACGCAGTATTTT. As protein: CATSRDLSGGFVDTQYF.